The 32 T cell receptor beta chains presented below share a single source sample, sequenced in a study of cytomegalovirus exposure and HLA in healthy donors. This PCR relied on a set of 60 Vbeta primers and 13 Jbeta primers. This table comes from immunoSEQ multiplex PCR, and its TCRdb copy is limited to in-frame clones, with some not included. The table records roughly 140,000 clones, about 80% of them present only once. The sequencing sample was made of PBMCs. The receptors derive from a middle-aged man in good health and CMV-seronegative.

This chain uses TRBV18 with TRBJ2-1; TRBD2 matches 10 bases. Germline loops: CDR1 KGHSH, CDR2 LQKENI. This CDR3 is 17 amino acids long. V lost 3 bases and J lost 1; bases outside the gene matches: 6. DNA of the CDR3: TGTGCCAGCTCACCTCCGGGACTAGCGAATTCCTACAATGAGCAGTTCTTC. Protein product: CASSPPGLANSYNEQFF.

The rearrangement joins TRBV10-1 to TRBJ1-5; D is perhaps TRBD1 (5 bases). This CDR3 comprises 17 residues. Trimming took 4 bases from V and 0 from J, leaving 16 bases between them. Germline CDR1 WNHNN, CDR2 SYGVQD (reference sequence). The chain's CDR3 is CASSAGGLTNSNQPQHF. The CDR3 DNA reads as TGCGCCAGCAGTGCGGGGGGACTGACGAATAGCAATCAGCCCCAGCATTTT.

The sample holds one count of this clone. The CDR3 DNA reads as TGTGCCAGCAGCTACGGGGGGCTGGTCTACGAGCAGTACTTC. This codes for CASSYGGLVYEQYF. This chain uses TRBV5-6 with TRBJ2-5, with D perhaps matching TRBD2 (7 bases). The J call may be faulty, since TRBJ2-7 better matches the DNA end. Germline-derived CDR1 and CDR2 are SGHDT and YYEEEE. CDR3 length: 14 amino acids.

The chain employs TRBV14 and TRBJ1-1; weak D call: TRBD1 (5 bases). The CDR3 sequence is 16 residues long. V lost 8 bases and J 5 bases, leaving 24 bases between the germline ends. The germline gives CDR1 SGHDN, CDR2 FVKESK. The CDR3 loop reads CASALRAVPPRTEAFF. The CDR3 nucleotides read TGTGCCAGCGCTCTCAGGGCGGTCCCCCCGAGAACTGAAGCTTTCTTT.

The chain links TRBV5-6 to TRBJ2-3, with 14 bases matching TRBD2. CDR3 length equals 14 residues. Germline V gene sequence: CDR1 SGHDT, CDR2 YYEEEE. The junction had 6 bases not matched to a gene; V was cut back by 4 bases and J by 11 bases. The CDR3 region has the DNA TGTGCCAGCAGCCTCGGACTAGCGGGGGGTCGGCAGTATTTT. Its translation: CASSLGLAGGRQYF.

This rearrangement joins TRBV15 to TRBJ2-1; 12 bases are shared with TRBD2. Germline CDR1 LNHNV, CDR2 YYDKDF (reference sequence). The CDR3 runs 17 residues. Trimming cost V 2 bases and J 5 bases; bases outside gene matches: 7. The CDR3 region is CATSRLRTSGANNEQFF. CDR3 sequence (DNA): TGTGCCACCAGCAGACTCCGGACTAGCGGGGCCAACAATGAGCAGTTCTTC.

The V call is TRBV28, the J call TRBJ1-5, with 9 bases that match TRBD1. After removal of 6 bases from V and 5 bases from J, the junction contained 2 bases not matched to a gene. CDR1 is MDHEN and CDR2 is SYDVKM in the germline V gene. The CDR3 sequence is 13 residues long. CDR3 residues: CASSHRGHQPQHF. CDR3 coding DNA: TGTGCCAGCAGCCACAGGGGGCATCAGCCCCAGCATTTT.

This chain connects TRBV28 to TRBJ1-1; 9 bases are shared with TRBD1. This CDR3 is built from 14 residues. Germline V lookup: CDR1 MDHEN, CDR2 SYDVKM. After removal of 4 bases from V and 3 bases from J, the junction contained 3 bases not matched to a gene. CDR3 sequence: CASSYRGLDTEAFF. The CDR3 DNA sequence: TGTGCCAGCAGTTACAGGGGGCTGGACACTGAAGCTTTCTTT.

This chain connects TRBV2 to TRBJ2-1; a weak D match, TRBD1 (6 bases). Germline CDR1 and CDR2: SNHLY and FYNNEI. The CDR3 runs 14 residues. The V gene lost 4 bases and the J gene lost 8 bases, with 15 bases spanning the gap. Here the CDR3 reads CASSVQGRRDEQFF. The CDR3, as DNA: TGTGCCAGCAGTGTGCAGGGGCGCCGGGATGAGCAGTTCTTC. The full variable domain, its missing parts supplied by reference TRBV2 and TRBJ2-1, is EPEVTQTPSHQVTQMGQEVILRCVPISNHLYFYWYRQILGQKVEFLVSFYNNEISEKSEIFDDQFSVERPDGSNFTLKIRSTKLEDSAMYFCASSVQGRRDEQFFGPGTRLTVL.

This chain connects TRBV19 to TRBJ1-5; TRBD1 is a possible D gene (5 bases). The CDR3 contains 16 residues. V was trimmed by 7 bases and J by 0 bases, leaving 16 bases between them. Germline V gene lookup returns CDR1 LNHDA and CDR2 SQIVND (reference sequence). The CDR3 DNA reads TGTGCCAGTAAAGATCCTCAGGGATATAGCAATCAGCCCCAGCATTTT. This encodes CASKDPQGYSNQPQHF.

The chain joins TRBV30 to TRBJ1-2, with 11 bases fitting TRBD1. This CDR3 comprises 13 residues. J was trimmed by 8 bases and V by 3 bases; bases with no gene match: 5. CDR1 and CDR2 (germline): GTSNPN, SVGIG (reference sequence). The CDR3 loop reads CAWSLGQGDGYTF. The CDR3 nucleotides are TGTGCCTGGAGCCTGGGACAGGGGGACGGCTACACCTTC. Full variable domain (rest looked up from reference TRBV30 and TRBJ1-2): SQTIHQWPATLVQPVGSPLSLECTVEGTSNPNLYWYRQAAGRGLQLLFYSVGIGQISSEVPQNLSASRPQDRQFILSSKKLLLSDSGFYLCAWSLGQGDGYTFGSGTRLTVV.

The chain has TRBV4-3 and TRBJ2-1; 10 nucleotides agree with TRBD2. V lost 1 base to trimming and J lost 8 bases; unmatched junction nucleotides: 8. Germline V gene sequence: CDR1 LGHNA, CDR2 YSLEER. The CDR3 spans 16 residues. The DNA of the CDR3 is TGCGCCAGCAGCCAAGGCGTAAGCGGGGGGGCCTATGAGCAGTTCTTC. It codes for CASSQGVSGGAYEQFF.

The chain is built from TRBV7-3 and TRBJ2-5; no clear D. The J call is in doubt because the DNA end fits TRBJ2-7 better. CDR1 and CDR2 (germline): SGHTA, FQGTGA. The CDR3 has 13 amino acids. The CDR3 is CASSASPSYEQYF. CDR3 DNA: TGTGCCAGCAGCGCTAGTCCGTCCTACGAGCAGTACTTC.

CDR3 sequence: CASSLTGGVQGEKLFF. In nucleotides, the CDR3 is TGTGCCAGCAGCTTGACGGGGGGGGTTCAGGGTGAAAAACTGTTTTTT. The chain couples TRBV5-5 to TRBJ1-4; tentative D call: TRBD1 (5 bases). Germline CDR1 is SGHKS and CDR2 is YYEKEE (reference sequence). V shed 1 base and J shed 7 bases, with 17 bases lying between them. The length of the CDR3 is 16 residues.

In this sample, this clone turned up a few times. This chain joins TRBV30 and TRBJ2-1, with TRBD2 identical over 7 bases. Germline V gene sequence: CDR1 GTSNPN, CDR2 SVGIG (reference sequence). Trimming removed 2 bases from V and 8 bases from J; junction bases left unmatched: 9. This CDR3 contains 14 residues. The DNA of the CDR3 is TGTGCCTGGAGTTCGGGGGGTCGGGGCGATGAGCAGTTCTTC. Its protein is CAWSSGGRGDEQFF.

The CDR3 region is CASRLATNQAGDGYTF. CDR3 bases: TGTGCAAGTCGCTTAGCGACCAATCAAGCGGGGGATGGCTACACCTTC. The V and J genes are TRBV12-2 and TRBJ1-2. TRBV12-2 constitutes a pseudogene. The CDR3 totals 16 residues.

Only a few counts were recorded for this clone. The rearrangement uses TRBV7-8 and TRBJ1-2; unclear D gene. V was cut by 2 bases and J by 8 bases, with 15 bases left in between. Germline-derived CDR1 and CDR2 are SGHVS and FQNEAQ. There are 14 residues in the CDR3. The CDR3, as DNA: TGTGCCAGCAGCTTACCCCAAACCAGCGGCGGCTACACCTTC. Translation: CASSLPQTSGGYTF.

This chain uses TRBV7-9 with TRBJ1-2; 9 bases match TRBD1. This CDR3 has 15 amino acids. V gave up 0 bases and J gave up 7 bases; unmatched junction bases: 6. Germline V gives CDR1 SEHNR, CDR2 FQNEAQ (reference sequence). In DNA form, the CDR3 reads TGTGCCAGCAGCTTAGCCCGGGACAGGGAGAGTGGCTACACCTTC. Protein product: CASSLARDRESGYTF.

This clone was counted a single time. The chain combines TRBV7-2 with TRBJ2-7, with a weak D call TRBD1 (7 bases). CDR1 is SGHTA, CDR2 FQGNSA, per germline. V shed 4 bases and J shed 5 bases, with 12 bases lying between them. The CDR3 length is 13 residues. CDR3 loop: CASSSQGGNEQYF. CDR3 DNA sequence: TGTGCCAGCAGCTCCCAGGGGGGCAACGAGCAGTACTTC. Variable domain in full (rest from reference TRBV7-2 and TRBJ2-7): GAGVSQSPSNKVTEKGKDVELRCDPISGHTALYWYRQSLGQGLEFLIYFQGNSAPDKSGLPSDRFSAERTGGSVSTLTIQRTQQEDSAVYLCASSSQGGNEQYFGPGTRLTVT.

This clone was recorded once. The chain joins TRBV5-1 to TRBJ2-2, with unresolved D. The V end lost 6 bases, the J end lost 6 bases, and 12 bases lay between the germline ends. The CDR3 is made up of 13 amino acids. Looked up from germline, CDR1 is SGHRS and CDR2 is YFSETQ. This CDR3 reads CASTFTASGELFF. As DNA, the CDR3 is TGCGCCAGCACCTTTACTGCTTCCGGGGAGCTGTTTTTT.

Only a few counts were recorded for this clone. The J gene is TRBJ1-1, the V gene TRBV7-9; D is perhaps TRBD1 (5 bases). Germline lookup yields CDR1 SEHNR and CDR2 FQNEAQ (reference sequence). The CDR3 sequence is 14 residues long. The ends were cut back, 1 base at V and 0 bases at J, with 6 bases in the middle. For the CDR3, the DNA is TGTGCCAGCAGCTTAGAGGGGATGAACACTGAAGCTTTCTTT. Residues: CASSLEGMNTEAFF.

The chain recombines TRBV27 with TRBJ1-4; D is undetermined. V was pared by 8 bases and J by 6 bases, with 16 bases between. The germline V gene has CDR1 MNHEY and CDR2 SMNVEV (reference sequence). This CDR3 spans 14 amino acids. CDR3 bases: TGTGCCAGCTCTTCTAGGGAGGGTTATGAAAAACTGTTTTTT. It specifies CASSSREGYEKLFF.

The J gene is TRBJ1-3, the V gene TRBV28; D is perhaps TRBD1 (5 bases). The CDR3 runs 15 residues. V dropped 3 bases and J dropped 3 bases, with 12 bases sitting between them. Germline V CDR1 and CDR2: MDHEN, SYDVKM. DNA of the CDR3: TGTGCCAGCAGTTTCCAGGGCGGCGGTGGAAACACCATATATTTT. Translating gives CASSFQGGGGNTIYF.

The chain has TRBV4-3 and TRBJ1-4; D is uncertain. V was shortened by 0 bases and J by 0 bases, with 11 bases between the two germline ends. Germline-derived CDR1 and CDR2 are LGHNA and YSLEER. The CDR3 consists of 17 residues. This chain's CDR3 is CASSQDERGATNEKLFF. CDR3 in DNA: TGCGCCAGCAGCCAAGATGAACGGGGTGCAACTAATGAAAAACTGTTTTTT.

The chain links TRBV27 to TRBJ2-1, with 11 bases matching TRBD2. Trimming at V came to 4 bases and at J to 2 bases, leaving 4 bases not matched to a gene. CDR1 is MNHEY and CDR2 is SMNVEV in the germline V gene (reference sequence). The CDR3 is made up of 16 amino acids. DNA of the CDR3: TGTGCCAGCAGTTCCCTGACTAGCGGGACCTACAATGAGCAGTTCTTC. Encoded protein: CASSSLTSGTYNEQFF.

The rearrangement joins TRBV14 to TRBJ1-2; the D is unclear. CDR3 length: 15 residues. V lost 4 bases, J lost 4 bases, and 16 bases lay in between. Germline CDR1 SGHDN, CDR2 FVKESK. The CDR3 spells CASSPLTGLGYGYTF. The CDR3 DNA follows: TGTGCCAGCAGCCCTCTGACCGGGTTGGGCTATGGCTACACCTTC.

CDR3 in DNA: TGTGCCAGTAGTATGTACCCGACAGGGCTAACAGATACGCAGTATTTT. It translates to CASSMYPTGLTDTQYF. The rearrangement links TRBV19 to TRBJ2-3; 7 positions agree with TRBD1. This CDR3 comprises 16 residues. Germline-derived CDR1 and CDR2 are LNHDA and SQIVND (reference sequence). The V segment lost 3 bases and the J segment 3 bases; nucleotides outside the gene matches: 9.

This clone was picked up a small number of times. The CDR3 protein is CATSRDRTGQYF. CDR3 nucleotides: TGTGCCACCAGCAGAGATCGAACAGGACAGTACTTC. The chain couples TRBV15 to TRBJ2-7, with D maybe TRBD1 (5 bases). Trimming took 0 bases from V and 10 from J, leaving 10 bases between them. There are 12 residues in the CDR3. Germline V CDR1 and CDR2: LNHNV, YYDKDF (reference sequence).

The V call is TRBV6-6, the J call TRBJ2-5; 8 bases line up with TRBD1. Trimming took 4 bases from V and 1 from J; bases not matched to a gene: 8. The CDR3 consists of 16 residues. Germline values: CDR1 MNHNY, CDR2 SVGAGI (reference sequence). CDR3 DNA: TGTGCCAGCAGTTTCCCCCCAGGGACAGGCCAAGAGACCCAGTACTTC. Protein: CASSFPPGTGQETQYF.

The chain links TRBV6-5 to TRBJ2-2; possibly TRBD1 for D (5 bases). This CDR3 has 14 amino acids. V was shortened by 6 bases and J by 7 bases, with 15 bases between the two germline ends. CDR1 and CDR2 (germline): MNHEY, SVGAGI. CDR3 nucleotides: TGTGCCAGCAGAAAAAGCGCGGACATCGGGGAGCTGTTTTTT. This sequence encodes CASRKSADIGELFF.

V gene TRBV28 combines with J gene TRBJ1-4; D is perhaps TRBD1 (6 bases). The CDR3 totals 12 residues. The germline V and J ends were trimmed by 7 bases and 8 bases, with 11 bases remaining between them. The germline CDR1 and CDR2 sequences are MDHEN and SYDVKM. The CDR3 region has the DNA TGTGCCAGCAAAGCAGGGGAAGAAAAACTGTTTTTT. It yields the protein CASKAGEEKLFF.

This chain uses TRBV2 with TRBJ1-2; D might be TRBD1 (5 bases). The germline V gene has CDR1 SNHLY and CDR2 FYNNEI. V gave up 6 bases and J gave up 5 bases, with 25 bases separating them. The CDR3 runs to 17 residues. CDR3 region: CASRKDPGRVRGYGYTF. The DNA for the CDR3 is TGTGCCAGCAGGAAGGACCCCGGCAGGGTGCGGGGGTATGGCTACACCTTC.